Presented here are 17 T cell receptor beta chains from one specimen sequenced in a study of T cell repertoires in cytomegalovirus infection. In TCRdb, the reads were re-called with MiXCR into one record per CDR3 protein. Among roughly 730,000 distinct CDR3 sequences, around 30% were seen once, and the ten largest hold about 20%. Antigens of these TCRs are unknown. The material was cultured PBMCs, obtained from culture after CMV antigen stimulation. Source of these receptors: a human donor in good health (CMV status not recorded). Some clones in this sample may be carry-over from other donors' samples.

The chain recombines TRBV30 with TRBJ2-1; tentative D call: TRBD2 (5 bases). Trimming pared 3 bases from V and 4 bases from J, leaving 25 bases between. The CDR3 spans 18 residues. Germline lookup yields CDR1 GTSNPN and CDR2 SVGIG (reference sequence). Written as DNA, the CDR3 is TGTGCCTGGAGCGGCCGGGTGGCGAGGCGGGCGAGGTACAATGAGCAGTTCTTC. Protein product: CAWSGRVARRARYNEQFF.

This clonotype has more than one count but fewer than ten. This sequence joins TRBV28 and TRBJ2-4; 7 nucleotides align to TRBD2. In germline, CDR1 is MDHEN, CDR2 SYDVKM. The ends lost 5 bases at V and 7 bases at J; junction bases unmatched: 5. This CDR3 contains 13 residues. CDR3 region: CASSSGTPNIQYF. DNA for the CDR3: TGTGCCAGCAGTAGCGGGACGCCGAACATTCAGTACTTC.

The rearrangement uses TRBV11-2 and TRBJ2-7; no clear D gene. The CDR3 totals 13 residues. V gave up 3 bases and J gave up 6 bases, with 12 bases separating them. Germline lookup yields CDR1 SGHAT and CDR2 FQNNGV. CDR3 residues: CASSFGLAVEQYF. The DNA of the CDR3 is TGTGCCAGCAGCTTCGGGCTTGCCGTCGAGCAGTACTTC. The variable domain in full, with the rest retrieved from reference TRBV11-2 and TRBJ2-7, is EAGVAQSPRYKIIEKRQSVAFWCNPISGHATLYWYQQILGQGPKLLIQFQNNGVVDDSQLPKDRFSAERLKGVDSTLKIQPAKLEDSAVYLCASSFGLAVEQYFGPGTRLTVT.

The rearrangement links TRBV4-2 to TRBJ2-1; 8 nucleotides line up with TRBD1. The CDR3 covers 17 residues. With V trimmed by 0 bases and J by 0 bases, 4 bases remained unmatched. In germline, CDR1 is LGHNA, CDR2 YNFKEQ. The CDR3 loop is CASSQDPDRVSYNEQFF. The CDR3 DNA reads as TGTGCCAGCAGCCAAGATCCGGACAGGGTCTCCTACAATGAGCAGTTCTTC.

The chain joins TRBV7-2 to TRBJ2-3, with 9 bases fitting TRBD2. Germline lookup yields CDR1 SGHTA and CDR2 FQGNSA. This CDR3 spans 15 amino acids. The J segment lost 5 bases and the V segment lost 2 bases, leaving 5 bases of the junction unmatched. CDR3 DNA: TGTGCCAGCAGCTTATTCGGAGCGGGAGGAGATACGCAGTATTTT. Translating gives CASSLFGAGGDTQYF.

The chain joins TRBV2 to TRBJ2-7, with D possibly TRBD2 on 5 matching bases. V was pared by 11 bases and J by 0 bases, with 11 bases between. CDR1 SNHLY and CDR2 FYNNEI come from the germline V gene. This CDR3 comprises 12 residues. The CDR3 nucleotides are TGTGCCGGACTTGGGCGCTCCTACGAGCAGTACTTC. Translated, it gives CAGLGRSYEQYF.

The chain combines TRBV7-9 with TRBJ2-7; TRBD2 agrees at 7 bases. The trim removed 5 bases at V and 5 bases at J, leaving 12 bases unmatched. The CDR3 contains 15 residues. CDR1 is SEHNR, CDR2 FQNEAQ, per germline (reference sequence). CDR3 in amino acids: CASSLSRGVLHEQYF. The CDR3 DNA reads TGTGCCAGCAGCCTCAGCCGGGGGGTCCTCCACGAGCAGTACTTC.

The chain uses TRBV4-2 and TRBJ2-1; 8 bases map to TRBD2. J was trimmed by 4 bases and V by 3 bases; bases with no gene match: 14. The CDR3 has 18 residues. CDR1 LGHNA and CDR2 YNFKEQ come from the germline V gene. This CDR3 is CASSQVRSGVAGYNEQFF. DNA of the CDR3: TGTGCCAGCAGCCAGGTCAGATCTGGGGTAGCGGGGTACAATGAGCAGTTCTTC.

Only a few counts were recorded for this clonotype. The CDR3 coding sequence is TGTGCCAGCAGCCAAGTGACTAGCGCTAAGCAGTACTTC. Amino acids: CASSQVTSAKQYF. The chain combines TRBV4-2 with TRBJ2-7, with 8 bases lining up with TRBD2. The CDR3 sequence is 13 residues long. CDR1 is LGHNA, CDR2 YNFKEQ, per germline. J lost 8 bases, V lost 1 base, and 4 bases had no gene match.

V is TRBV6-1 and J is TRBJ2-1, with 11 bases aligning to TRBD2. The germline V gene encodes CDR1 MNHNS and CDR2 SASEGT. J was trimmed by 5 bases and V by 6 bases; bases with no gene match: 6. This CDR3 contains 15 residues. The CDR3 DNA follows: TGTGCCAGCAGGGGGACTAGCGGCAGGCACAATGAGCAGTTCTTC. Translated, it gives CASRGTSGRHNEQFF.

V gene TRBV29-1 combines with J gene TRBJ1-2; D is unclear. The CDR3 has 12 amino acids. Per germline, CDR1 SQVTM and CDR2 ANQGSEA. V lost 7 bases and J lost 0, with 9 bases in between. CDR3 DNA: TGCAGCGCCGGGTCCGCTAACTATGGCTACACCTTC. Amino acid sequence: CSAGSANYGYTF. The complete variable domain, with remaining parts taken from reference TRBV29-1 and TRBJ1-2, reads SAVISQKPSRDICQRGTSLTIQCQVDSQVTMMFWYRQQPGQSLTLIATANQGSEATYESGFVIDKFPISRPNLTFSTLTVSNMSPEDSSIYLCSAGSANYGYTFGSGTRLTVV.

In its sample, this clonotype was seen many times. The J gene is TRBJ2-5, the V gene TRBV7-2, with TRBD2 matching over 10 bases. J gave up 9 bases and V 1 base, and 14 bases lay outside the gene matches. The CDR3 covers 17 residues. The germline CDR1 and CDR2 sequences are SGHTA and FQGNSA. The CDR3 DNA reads TGTGCCAGCAGCTTAGTATTTGTAGCGGGGGGCCTCTGGGCCCAGTACTTC. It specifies CASSLVFVAGGLWAQYF. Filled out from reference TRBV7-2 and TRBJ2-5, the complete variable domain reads GAGVSQSPSNKVTEKGKDVELRCDPISGHTALYWYRQSLGQGLEFLIYFQGNSAPDKSGLPSDRFSAERTGGSVSTLTIQRTQQEDSAVYLCASSLVFVAGGLWAQYFGPGTRLLVL.

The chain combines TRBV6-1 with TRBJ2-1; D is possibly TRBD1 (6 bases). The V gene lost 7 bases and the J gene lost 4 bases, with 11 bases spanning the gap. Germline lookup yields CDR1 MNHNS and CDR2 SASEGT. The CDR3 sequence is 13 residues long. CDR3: CASKRDTYNEQFF. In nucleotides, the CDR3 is TGTGCCAGCAAACGGGACACATACAATGAGCAGTTCTTC.

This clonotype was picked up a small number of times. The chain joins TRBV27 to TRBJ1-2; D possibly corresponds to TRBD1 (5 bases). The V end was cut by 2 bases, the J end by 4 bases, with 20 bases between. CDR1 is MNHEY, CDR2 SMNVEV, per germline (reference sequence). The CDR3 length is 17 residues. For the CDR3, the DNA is TGTGCCAGCAGTTTAAGACCCCGACAGCAAAATTTCTATGGCTACACCTTC. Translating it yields CASSLRPRQQNFYGYTF.

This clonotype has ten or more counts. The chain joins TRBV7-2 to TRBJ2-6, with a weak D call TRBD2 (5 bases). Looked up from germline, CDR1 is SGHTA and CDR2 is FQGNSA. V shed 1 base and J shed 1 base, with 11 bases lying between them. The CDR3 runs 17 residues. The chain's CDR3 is CASSLVDGISGANVLTF. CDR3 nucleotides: TGTGCCAGCAGCTTAGTCGACGGGATTTCTGGGGCCAACGTCCTGACTTTC.

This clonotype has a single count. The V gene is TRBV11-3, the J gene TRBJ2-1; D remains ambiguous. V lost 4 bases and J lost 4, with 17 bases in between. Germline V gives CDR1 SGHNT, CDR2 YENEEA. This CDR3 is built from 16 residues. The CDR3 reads CASSSRRANEYNEQFF. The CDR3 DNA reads TGTGCCAGCAGCTCTCGACGGGCTAATGAATACAATGAGCAGTTCTTC.

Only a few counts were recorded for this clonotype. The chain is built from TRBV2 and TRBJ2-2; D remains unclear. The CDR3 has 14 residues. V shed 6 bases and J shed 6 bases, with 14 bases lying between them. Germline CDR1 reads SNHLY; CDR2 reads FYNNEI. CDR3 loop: CASSSNLRSGELFF. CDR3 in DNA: TGTGCCAGCAGCTCTAACCTCAGGTCCGGGGAGCTGTTTTTT.